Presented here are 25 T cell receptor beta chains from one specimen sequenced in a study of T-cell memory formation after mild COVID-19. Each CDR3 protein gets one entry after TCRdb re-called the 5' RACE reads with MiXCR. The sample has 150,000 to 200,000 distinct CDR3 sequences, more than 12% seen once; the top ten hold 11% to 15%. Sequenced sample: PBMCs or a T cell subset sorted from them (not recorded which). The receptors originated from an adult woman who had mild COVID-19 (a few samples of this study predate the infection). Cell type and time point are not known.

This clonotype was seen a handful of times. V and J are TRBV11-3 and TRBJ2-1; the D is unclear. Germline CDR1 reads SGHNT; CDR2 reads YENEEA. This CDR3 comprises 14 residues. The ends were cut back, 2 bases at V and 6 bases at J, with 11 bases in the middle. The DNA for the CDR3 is TGTGCCAGCAGCTTACTCTGGGCAGGCAATGAGCAGTTCTTC. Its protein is CASSLLWAGNEQFF.

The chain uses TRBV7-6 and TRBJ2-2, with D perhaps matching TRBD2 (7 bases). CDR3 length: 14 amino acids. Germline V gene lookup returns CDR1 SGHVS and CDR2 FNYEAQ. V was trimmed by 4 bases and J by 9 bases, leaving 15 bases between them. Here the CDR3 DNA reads TGTGCCAGCAGCTCCCTTCGGGGGGCCTGGGAGCTGTTTTTT. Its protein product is CASSSLRGAWELFF.

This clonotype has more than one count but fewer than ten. The CDR3 sequence is CASSRLARNTGELFF. CDR3 sequence (DNA): TGTGCCAGCAGCCGGCTAGCGAGGAACACCGGGGAGCTGTTTTTT. V usage is TRBV12-3 or TRBV12-4 and J usage is TRBJ2-2; the D gene is possibly TRBD2 (6 bases). V was clipped by 6 bases and J by 1 base, with 12 bases between them. This CDR3 has 15 residues.

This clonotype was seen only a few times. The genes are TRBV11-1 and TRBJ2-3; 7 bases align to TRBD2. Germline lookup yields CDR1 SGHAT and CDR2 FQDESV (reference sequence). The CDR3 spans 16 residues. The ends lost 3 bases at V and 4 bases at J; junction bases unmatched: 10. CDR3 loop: CASSFRMTGGSDTQYF. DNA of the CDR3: TGTGCCAGCAGCTTCCGGATGACGGGAGGATCAGATACGCAGTATTTT.

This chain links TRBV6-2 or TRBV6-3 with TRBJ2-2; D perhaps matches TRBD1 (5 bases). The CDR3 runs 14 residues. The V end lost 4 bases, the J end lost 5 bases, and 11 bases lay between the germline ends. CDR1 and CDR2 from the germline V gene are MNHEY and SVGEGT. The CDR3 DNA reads TGTGCCAGCAGTTCCTTGACAGCAACCGGGGAGCTGTTTTTT. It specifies CASSSLTATGELFF.

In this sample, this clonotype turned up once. Written as DNA, the CDR3 is TGCAGTGCTAGGGGCAGAAACTACGAGCAGTACTTC. It yields the protein CSARGRNYEQYF. The chain joins TRBV20-1 to TRBJ2-7; D remains unclear. V dropped 3 bases and J dropped 3 bases, with 9 bases sitting between them. The CDR3 length is 12 residues. Germline CDR1 DFQATT, CDR2 SNEGSKA (reference sequence).

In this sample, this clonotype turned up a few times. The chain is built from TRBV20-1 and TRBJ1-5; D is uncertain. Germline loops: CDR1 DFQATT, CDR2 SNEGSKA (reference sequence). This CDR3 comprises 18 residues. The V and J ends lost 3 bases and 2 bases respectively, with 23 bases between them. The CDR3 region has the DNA TGCAGTGCTAGCGTTAACTTACCGGGAGACTGGGGCAATCAGCCCCAGCATTTT. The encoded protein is CSASVNLPGDWGNQPQHF.

Here the CDR3 DNA reads TGTGCCATCAGTGAACAGGGGTCAGGTCAGCCCCAGCATTTT. Translated: CAISEQGSGQPQHF. V and J are TRBV10-3 and TRBJ1-5; TRBD1 matches 7 bases. This CDR3 contains 14 residues. Trimming at V came to 3 bases and at J to 6 bases, leaving 5 bases not matched to a gene. Germline values: CDR1 ENHRY, CDR2 SYGVKD.

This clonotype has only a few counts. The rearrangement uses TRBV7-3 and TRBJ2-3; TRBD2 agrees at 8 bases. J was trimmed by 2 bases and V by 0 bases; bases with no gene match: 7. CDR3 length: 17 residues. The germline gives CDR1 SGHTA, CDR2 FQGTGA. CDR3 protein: CASSLTGTSGFTDTQYF. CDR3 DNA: TGTGCCAGCAGCTTAACAGGAACTAGCGGTTTCACAGATACGCAGTATTTT.

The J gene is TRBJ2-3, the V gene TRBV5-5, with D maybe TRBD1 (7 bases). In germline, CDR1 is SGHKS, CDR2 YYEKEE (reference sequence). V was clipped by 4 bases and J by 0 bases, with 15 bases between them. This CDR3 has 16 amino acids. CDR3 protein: CASSDLRGTSTDTQYF. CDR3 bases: TGTGCCAGCAGCGACCTCAGGGGGACTAGCACAGATACGCAGTATTTT.

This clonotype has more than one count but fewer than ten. As DNA, the CDR3 is TGTGCCAGCACCGGGACAGTGGGCACTGAAGCTTTCTTT. Amino acid sequence: CASTGTVGTEAFF. The rearrangement links TRBV7-9 to TRBJ1-1, with TRBD1 identical over 7 bases. V shed 7 bases and J 4 bases; nucleotides not matched to a gene: 6. Germline loops: CDR1 SEHNR, CDR2 FQNEAQ (reference sequence). The CDR3 extends over 13 amino acids.

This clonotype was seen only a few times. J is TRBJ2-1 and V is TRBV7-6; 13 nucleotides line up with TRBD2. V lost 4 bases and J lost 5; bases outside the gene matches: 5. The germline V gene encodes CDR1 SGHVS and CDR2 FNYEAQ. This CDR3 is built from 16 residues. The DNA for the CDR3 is TGTGCCAGCAGCTCTAGACTAGCGGGGGGCCACAATGAGCAGTTCTTC. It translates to CASSSRLAGGHNEQFF.

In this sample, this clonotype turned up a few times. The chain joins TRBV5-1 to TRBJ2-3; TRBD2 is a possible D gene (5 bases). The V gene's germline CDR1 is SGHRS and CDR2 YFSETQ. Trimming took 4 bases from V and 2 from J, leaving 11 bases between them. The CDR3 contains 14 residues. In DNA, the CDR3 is TGCGCCAGCAGCCCCGGACTCTTCACAGATACGCAGTATTTT. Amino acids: CASSPGLFTDTQYF.

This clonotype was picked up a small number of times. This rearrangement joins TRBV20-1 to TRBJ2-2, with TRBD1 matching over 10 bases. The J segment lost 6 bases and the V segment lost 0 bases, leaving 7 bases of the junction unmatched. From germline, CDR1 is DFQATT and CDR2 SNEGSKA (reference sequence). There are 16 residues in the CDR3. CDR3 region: CSARDAYGTGAGELFF. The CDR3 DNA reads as TGCAGTGCTAGAGATGCCTACGGGACAGGGGCCGGGGAGCTGTTTTTT.

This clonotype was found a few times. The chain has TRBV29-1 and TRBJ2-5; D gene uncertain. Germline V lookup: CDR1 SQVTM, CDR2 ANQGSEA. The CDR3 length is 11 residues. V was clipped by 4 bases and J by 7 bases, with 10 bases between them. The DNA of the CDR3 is TGCAGCGTTGCCCATACGGGGACCCAGTACTTC. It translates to CSVAHTGTQYF.

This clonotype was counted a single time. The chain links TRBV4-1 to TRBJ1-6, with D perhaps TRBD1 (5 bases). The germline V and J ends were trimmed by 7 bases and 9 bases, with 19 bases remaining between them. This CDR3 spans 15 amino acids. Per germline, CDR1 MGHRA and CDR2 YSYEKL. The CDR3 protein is CASMVKTEQFSPLHF. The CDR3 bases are TGCGCCAGCATGGTTAAGACAGAACAGTTTTCACCCCTCCACTTT.

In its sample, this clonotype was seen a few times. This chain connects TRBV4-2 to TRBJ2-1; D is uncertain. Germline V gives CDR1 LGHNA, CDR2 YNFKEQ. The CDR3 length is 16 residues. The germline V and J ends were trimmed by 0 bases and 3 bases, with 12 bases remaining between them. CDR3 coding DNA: TGTGCCAGCAGCCAAGAAAACAGCCTAGTCTACAATGAGCAGTTCTTC. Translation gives CASSQENSLVYNEQFF.

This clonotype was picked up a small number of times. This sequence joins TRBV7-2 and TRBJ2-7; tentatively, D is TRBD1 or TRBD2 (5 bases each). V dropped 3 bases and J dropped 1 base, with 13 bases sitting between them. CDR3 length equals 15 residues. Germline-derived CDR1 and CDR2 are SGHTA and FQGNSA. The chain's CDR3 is CASSLGPLKSYEQYF. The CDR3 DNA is TGTGCCAGCAGCTTGGGACCGCTGAAATCCTACGAGCAGTACTTC.

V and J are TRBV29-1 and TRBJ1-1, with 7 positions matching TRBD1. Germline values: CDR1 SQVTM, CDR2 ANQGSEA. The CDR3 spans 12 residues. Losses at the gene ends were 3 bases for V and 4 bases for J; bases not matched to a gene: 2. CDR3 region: CSVDRGGTEAFF. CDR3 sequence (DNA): TGCAGCGTTGACAGGGGGGGCACTGAAGCTTTCTTT. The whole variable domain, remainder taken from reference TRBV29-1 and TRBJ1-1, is SAVISQKPSRDICQRGTSLTIQCQVDSQVTMMFWYRQQPGQSLTLIATANQGSEATYESGFVIDKFPISRPNLTFSTLTVSNMSPEDSSIYLCSVDRGGTEAFFGQGTRLTVV.

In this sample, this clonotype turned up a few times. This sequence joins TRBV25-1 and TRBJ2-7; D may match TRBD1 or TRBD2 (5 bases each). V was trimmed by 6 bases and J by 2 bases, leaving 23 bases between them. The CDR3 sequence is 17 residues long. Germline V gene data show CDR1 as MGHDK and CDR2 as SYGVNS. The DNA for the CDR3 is TGTGCCAGCAGCGGACCCTATAGTGGGGGAGACGCCTACGAGCAGTACTTC. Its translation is CASSGPYSGGDAYEQYF.

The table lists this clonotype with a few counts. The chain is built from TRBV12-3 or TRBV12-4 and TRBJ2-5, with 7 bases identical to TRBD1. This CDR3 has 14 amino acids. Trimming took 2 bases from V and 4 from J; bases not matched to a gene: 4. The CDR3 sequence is CASSLPDRVETQYF. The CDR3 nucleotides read TGTGCCAGCAGTTTACCCGACAGGGTAGAGACCCAGTACTTC.

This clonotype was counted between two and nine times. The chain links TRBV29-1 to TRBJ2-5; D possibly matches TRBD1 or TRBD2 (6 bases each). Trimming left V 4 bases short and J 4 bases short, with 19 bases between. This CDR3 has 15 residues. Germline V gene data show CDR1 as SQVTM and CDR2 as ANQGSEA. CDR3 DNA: TGCAGCGTTGTGACGGGGGCCCCGATCGGAGAGACCCAGTACTTC. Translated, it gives CSVVTGAPIGETQYF.

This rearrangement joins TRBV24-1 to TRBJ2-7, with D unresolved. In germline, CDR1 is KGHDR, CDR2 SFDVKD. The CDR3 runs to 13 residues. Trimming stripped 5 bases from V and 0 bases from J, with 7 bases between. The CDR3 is CATSAPTSYEQYF. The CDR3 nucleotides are TGTGCCACCAGTGCCCCCACCTCCTACGAGCAGTACTTC.

The DNA of the CDR3 is TGTGCCAGCAGCTCGTCTTCAGGGTTTGTGAACACTGAAGCTTTCTTT. Its protein product is CASSSSSGFVNTEAFF. The chain joins TRBV7-6 to TRBJ1-1; the D gene is possibly TRBD1 (5 bases). The V gene lost 4 bases and the J gene lost 0 bases, with 15 bases spanning the gap. The length of the CDR3 is 16 residues. Germline V gene sequence: CDR1 SGHVS, CDR2 FNYEAQ. The variable domain in full, with the rest retrieved from reference TRBV7-6 and TRBJ1-1, is GAGVSQSPRYKVTKRGQDVALRCDPISGHVSLYWYRQALGQGPEFLTYFNYEAQQDKSGLPNDRFSAERPEGSISTLTIQRTEQRDSAMYRCASSSSSGFVNTEAFFGQGTRLTVV.

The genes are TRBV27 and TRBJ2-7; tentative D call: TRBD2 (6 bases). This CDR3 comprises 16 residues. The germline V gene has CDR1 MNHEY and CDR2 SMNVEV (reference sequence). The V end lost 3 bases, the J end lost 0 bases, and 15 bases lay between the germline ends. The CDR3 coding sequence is TGTGCCAGCAGTTTCACCGCGGGACCTTCCTCCTACGAGCAGTACTTC. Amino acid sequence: CASSFTAGPSSYEQYF.